This T cell receptor (beta chain) was profiled in a study of early T cells in non-severe SARS-CoV-2 infection. About the research overall: Unsorted whole blood bulk RNA was sequenced, with unpaired chains. Study-level points and caveats: VDJdb-based matching was biased toward anti-spike CD8 responses and missed private and CD4 specificities.

MiXCR, run by TCRdb on the 5' RACE reads, gives a single entry per CDR3 protein. Among roughly 40,000 distinct CDR3 sequences listed, 4.7% were seen once. Trimming left V 5 bases short and J 9 bases short, with 14 bases between. There are 12 residues in the CDR3. This clonotype was seen ten or more times. Its antigen remains unknown. The V call is TRBV12-3 or TRBV12-4, the J call TRBJ2-7; D remains ambiguous. The source of this sequence is an adult who was a healthcare worker with PCR-confirmed SARS-CoV-2 infection or an uninfected control (not recorded which). The sequenced sample consisted of whole blood. This CDR3 is CASSDALRGQYF. The CDR3 DNA reads as TGTGCCAGCAGTGATGCCCTACGAGGGCAGTACTTC.